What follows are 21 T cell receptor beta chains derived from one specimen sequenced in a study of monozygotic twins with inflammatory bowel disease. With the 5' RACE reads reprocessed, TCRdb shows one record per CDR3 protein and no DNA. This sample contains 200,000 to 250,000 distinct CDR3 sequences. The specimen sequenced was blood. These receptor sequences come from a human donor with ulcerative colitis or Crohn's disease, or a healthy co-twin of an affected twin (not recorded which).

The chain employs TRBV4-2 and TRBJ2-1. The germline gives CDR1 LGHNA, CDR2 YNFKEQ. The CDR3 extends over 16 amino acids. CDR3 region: CASSPYYGESYNEQFF.

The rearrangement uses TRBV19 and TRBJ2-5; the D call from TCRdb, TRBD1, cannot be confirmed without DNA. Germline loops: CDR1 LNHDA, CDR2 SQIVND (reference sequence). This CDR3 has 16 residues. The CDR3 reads CASSISGQGARETQYF. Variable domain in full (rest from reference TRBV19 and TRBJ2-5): DGGITQSPKYLFRKEGQNVTLSCEQNLNHDAMYWYRQDPGQGLRLIYYSQIVNDFQKGDIAEGYSVSREKKESFPLTVTSAQKNPTAFYLCASSISGQGARETQYFGPGTRLLVL.

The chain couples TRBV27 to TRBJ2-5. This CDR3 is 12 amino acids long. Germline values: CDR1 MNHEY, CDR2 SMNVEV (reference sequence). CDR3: CASSYNQETQYF.

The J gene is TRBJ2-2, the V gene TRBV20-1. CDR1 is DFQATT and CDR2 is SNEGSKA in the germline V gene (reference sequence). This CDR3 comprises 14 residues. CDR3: CSATTRTHTGELFF.

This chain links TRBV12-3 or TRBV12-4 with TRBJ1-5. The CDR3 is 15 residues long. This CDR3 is CASGLGEFSNQPQHF.

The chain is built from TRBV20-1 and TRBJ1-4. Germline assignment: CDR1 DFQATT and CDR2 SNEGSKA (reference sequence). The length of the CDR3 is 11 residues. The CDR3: CSATTNEKLFF.

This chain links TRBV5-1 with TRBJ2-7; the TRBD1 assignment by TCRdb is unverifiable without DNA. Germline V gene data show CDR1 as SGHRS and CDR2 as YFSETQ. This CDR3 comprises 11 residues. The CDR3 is CASSRDYEQCF.

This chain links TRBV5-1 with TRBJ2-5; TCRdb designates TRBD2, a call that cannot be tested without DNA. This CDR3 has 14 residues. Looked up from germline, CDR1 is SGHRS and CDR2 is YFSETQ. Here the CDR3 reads CASSLGTSEETQYF.

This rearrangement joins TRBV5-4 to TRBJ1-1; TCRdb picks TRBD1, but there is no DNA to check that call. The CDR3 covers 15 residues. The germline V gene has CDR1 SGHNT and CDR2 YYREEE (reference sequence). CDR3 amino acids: CASSSRGRVGTEAFF.

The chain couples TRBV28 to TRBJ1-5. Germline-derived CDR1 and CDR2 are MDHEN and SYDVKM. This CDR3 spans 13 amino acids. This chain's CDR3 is CASNYDRNQPQHF.

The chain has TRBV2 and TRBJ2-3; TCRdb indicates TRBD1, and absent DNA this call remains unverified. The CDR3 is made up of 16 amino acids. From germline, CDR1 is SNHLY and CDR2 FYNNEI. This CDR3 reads CASSPPRQGGTDTQYF.

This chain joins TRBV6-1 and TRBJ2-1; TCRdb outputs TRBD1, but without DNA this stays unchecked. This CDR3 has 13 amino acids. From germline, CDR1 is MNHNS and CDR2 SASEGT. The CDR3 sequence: CASSEVWGDEQFF.

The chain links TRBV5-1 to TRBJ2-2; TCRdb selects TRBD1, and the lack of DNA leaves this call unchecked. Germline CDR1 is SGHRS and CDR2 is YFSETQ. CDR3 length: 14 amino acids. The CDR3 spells CASTGTVNTGELFF.

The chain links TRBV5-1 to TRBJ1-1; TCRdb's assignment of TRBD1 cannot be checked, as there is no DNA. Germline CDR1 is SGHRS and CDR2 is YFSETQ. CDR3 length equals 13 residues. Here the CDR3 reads CASSWGTSTEAFF. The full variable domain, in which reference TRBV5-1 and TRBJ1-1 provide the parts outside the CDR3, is KAGVTQTPRYLIKTRGQQVTLSCSPISGHRSVSWYQQTPGQGLQFLFEYFSETQRNKGNFPGRFSGRQFSNSRSEMNVSTLELGDSALYLCASSWGTSTEAFFGQGTRLTVV.

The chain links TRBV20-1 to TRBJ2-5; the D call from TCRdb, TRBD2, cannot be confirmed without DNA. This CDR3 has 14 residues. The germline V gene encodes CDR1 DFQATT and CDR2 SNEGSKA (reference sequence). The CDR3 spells CSASSGTSEETQYF.

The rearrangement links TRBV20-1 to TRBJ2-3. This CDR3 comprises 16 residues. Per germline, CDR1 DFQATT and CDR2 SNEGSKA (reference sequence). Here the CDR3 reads CSARDRVLTHTDTQYF.

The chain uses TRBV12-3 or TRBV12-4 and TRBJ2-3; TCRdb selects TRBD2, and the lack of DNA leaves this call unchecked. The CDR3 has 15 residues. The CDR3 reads CASRGTSGGHDTQYF.

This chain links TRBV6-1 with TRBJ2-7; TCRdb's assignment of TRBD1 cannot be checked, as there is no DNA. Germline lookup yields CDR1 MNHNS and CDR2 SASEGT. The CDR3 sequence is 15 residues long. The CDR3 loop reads CASSSRDRGTYEQYF.

This chain's CDR3 is CASSESGFTDTQYF. The chain couples TRBV10-2 to TRBJ2-3; TCRdb's D call, TRBD2, is unchecked because there is no DNA. The CDR3 consists of 14 residues. Looked up from germline, CDR1 is WSHSY and CDR2 is SAAADI.

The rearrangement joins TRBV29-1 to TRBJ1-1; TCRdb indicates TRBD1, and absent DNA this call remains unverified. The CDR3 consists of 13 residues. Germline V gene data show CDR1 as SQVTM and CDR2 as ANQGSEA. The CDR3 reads CSVGGTTNTEAFF. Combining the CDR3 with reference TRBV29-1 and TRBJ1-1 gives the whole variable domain SAVISQKPSRDICQRGTSLTIQCQVDSQVTMMFWYRQQPGQSLTLIATANQGSEATYESGFVIDKFPISRPNLTFSTLTVSNMSPEDSSIYLCSVGGTTNTEAFFGQGTRLTVV.

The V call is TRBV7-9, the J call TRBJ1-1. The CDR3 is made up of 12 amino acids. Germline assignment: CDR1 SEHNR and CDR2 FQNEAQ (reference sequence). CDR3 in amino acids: CASSSESPGAFF.